This record looks at one T cell receptor beta chain sequence and its context. Its matching antigen is unknown. The junction differs from germline at one of its ends, possibly a read error. From the 5' RACE reads, TCRdb called clonotypes with MiXCR, one entry per CDR3 protein. The sample consists of around 13,000 distinct CDR3 sequences, roughly 5% of them appearing once. As to time point: sample taken at primary tumor resection. This specimen belongs to a study of spatial heterogeneity in lung cancer. The wider study: For the average unique TCR and UMI combination, more than eight occurrences appeared in raw reads. General study points: The study found that expanded intratumoral alpha and beta TCR counts tracked tumor mutation counts.

Germline-derived CDR1 and CDR2 are MNHNS and SASEGT. The CDR3 length is 12 residues. V usage is TRBV6-1 and J usage is TRBJ1-6; D not certain. The TCR sequence derives from a male donor with early-stage non-small cell lung cancer. Here the sequenced sample was lung tumor tissue, taken at surgery. The CDR3 region has the DNA TGTGCCAGCAGTGAAAGAGATTCATCCCTCCACTTT. It is translated as CASSERDSSLHF.